The rows below give T cell receptor beta chains drawn from one sample of a study of immune evolution from preneoplasia to lung adenocarcinoma. Using immunoSEQ multiplex PCR, the repertoire was profiled, and TCRdb retains in-frame clones only, with some absent. The data show roughly 8,000 clones, with 65% to 90% seen just once and approximately 9% held by the top ten. The sequenced sample consisted of FFPE invasive lung adenocarcinoma tissue. Receptor source: a person aged 50 to 59 with lung adenocarcinoma. CDR3s include the opening cysteine and the closing phenylalanine or tryptophan. The order of the fields is V gene, D gene, clone size, J gene, CDR3 DNA, CDR3 protein. D genes are given only for firm matches. Clone size, where shown, is once, few, many, or a class for clones that have expanded.

>TRBV4-2|TRBD2|once|TRBJ2-7
TGTGCCAGCAGCCAAGACAGCGGGAGTCCGACCTACGAGCAGTACTTC
CASSQDSGSPTYEQYF
>TRBV5-1|-|-|TRBJ2-1
TGCGCCAGCAGCTTGTCGGGCAGGCCAAGCTCCTACAATGAGCAGTTCTTC
CASSLSGRPSSYNEQFF
>TRBV6-4|-|-|TRBJ2-3
TGTGCCAGCAGTGTCTCCTCGGATCCCACAGATACGCAGTATTTT
CASSVSSDPTDTQYF
>TRBV7-7|TRBD2|-|TRBJ2-1
TGTGCTAGCAGCCTAAAGCGGGATTCCTACAATGAGCAGTTCTTC
CASSLKRDSYNEQFF
>TRBV28|TRBD2|once|TRBJ2-1
TGTGCCAGCAGTTTTGCGGGAGGGCGGGGCAATGAGCAGTTCTTC
CASSFAGGRGNEQFF
>TRBV28|-|-|TRBJ1-5
TGTGCCAGCAGTTTAATAGGGCGTGGAAGCAATCAGCCCCAGCATTTT
CASSLIGRGSNQPQHF
>TRBV10-1|TRBD1|-|TRBJ2-5
TGCGCCAGCAGCCAATCCAGGACAGGCCAAGAGACCCAGTACTTC
CASSQSRTGQETQYF
>TRBV10-3|-|-|TRBJ2-7
TGTGCCATCAGTGAGTCGGTCGATTCTCGGGAGCAGTACTTC
CAISESVDSREQYF
>TRBV19|TRBD1|-|TRBJ2-2
TGTGCCAGCCGACAGGGGGCCGACACCGGGGAGCTGTTTTTT
CASRQGADTGELFF
>TRBV6-6|-|-|TRBJ1-2
TGTGCCAGCACCCCGACAGGAAAGTATGGCTACACCTTC
CASTPTGKYGYTF
>TRBV7-3|-|-|TRBJ2-2
TGTGCCAGCGCGCCACCCGACAACTTAAATACCGGGGAGCTGTTTTTT
CASAPPDNLNTGELFF
>TRBV7-9|-|-|TRBJ2-5
TGTGCCAGCAGCCCCCCGGGGAGCCCGACCCAGTACTTC
CASSPPGSPTQYF
>TRBV29-1|-|-|TRBJ1-1
TGCAGCGTTGAATGGGGGGTGAACACTGAAGCTTTCTTT
CSVEWGVNTEAFF
>TRBV6-1|TRBD2|few|TRBJ2-2
TGTGCCAGCCTGGGGGAGGGGTATTCAAGGGAGCTGTTTTTT
CASLGEGYSRELFF
>TRBV30|-|-|TRBJ1-4
TGTGCCTGGAGTGGGGCACATGGGGTTAGAAAACTGTTTTTT
CAWSGAHGVRKLFF
>TRBV28|-|-|TRBJ1-5
TGTGCCAGCAGTTTAGGGGGGGCAGGCAATCAGCCCCAGCATTTT
CASSLGGAGNQPQHF
>TRBV13|-|-|TRBJ2-7
TGTGCCAGCAGCTTCAGGGCTCGCTCCTACGAGCAGTACTTC
CASSFRARSYEQYF
>TRBV30|-|-|TRBJ2-4
TGTGCCTGGAGTGTAGTGGGCACCAAAAACATTCAGTACTTC
CAWSVVGTKNIQYF
>TRBV14|-|-|TRBJ1-4
TGTGCCAGCAGCCAGAATGAGGGGCTGGGGGAAAAACTGTTTTTT
CASSQNEGLGEKLFF
>TRBV5-1|-|once|TRBJ1-1
TGCGCCAGCAGCTTGGCCGGTACCACTGAAGCTTTCTTT
CASSLAGTTEAFF
>TRBV11-1|-|once|TRBJ2-3
TGTGCCAGCAGCCACATGAAGCCCCCCGCAGATACGCAGTATTTT
CASSHMKPPADTQYF
>TRBV14|-|-|TRBJ1-2
TGTGCCAGCAGCCCGCCGACAGCGGTAAAGAGGGGCTACACCTTC
CASSPPTAVKRGYTF
>TRBV11-2|-|few|TRBJ2-2
TGTGCCAGCAGCTTAGAAACAGGTCCGTGGACCGGGGAGCTGTTTTTT
CASSLETGPWTGELFF
>TRBV25-1|-|-|TRBJ2-1
TGTGCCAGCGGTATTAGTGCTGGGAGTCAGGTTGAGCAGTTCTTC
CASGISAGSQVEQFF
>TRBV5-4|TRBD2|-|TRBJ2-3
TGTGCCAGCAGCTTGCGACTAGCGGGAGGGCCCACAGATACGCAGTATTTT
CASSLRLAGGPTDTQYF
>TRBV6-1|-|-|TRBJ1-5
TGTGCCAGCAGTGAGGGAGGGATGGGCAATCAGCCCCAGCATTTT
CASSEGGMGNQPQHF
>TRBV28|-|-|TRBJ1-1
TGTGCCAGCAGTTTTTCATTGGTTCACCACACTGAAGCTTTCTTT
CASSFSLVHHTEAFF
>TRBV10-3|TRBD1|-|TRBJ1-1
TGTGCCATCAGTGAGCCTGGACAGGGTGTATCTGAAGCTTTCTTT
CAISEPGQGVSEAFF
>TRBV5-1|TRBD1|few|TRBJ2-7
TGCGCCAGCAGCCCCGGACAGGGAAACCCCTACGAGCAGTACTTC
CASSPGQGNPYEQYF
>TRBV28|-|once|TRBJ1-2
TGTGCCAGCAGTCCCCCCTTGACCGGAGGTGGCTATGGCTACACCTTC
CASSPPLTGGGYGYTF